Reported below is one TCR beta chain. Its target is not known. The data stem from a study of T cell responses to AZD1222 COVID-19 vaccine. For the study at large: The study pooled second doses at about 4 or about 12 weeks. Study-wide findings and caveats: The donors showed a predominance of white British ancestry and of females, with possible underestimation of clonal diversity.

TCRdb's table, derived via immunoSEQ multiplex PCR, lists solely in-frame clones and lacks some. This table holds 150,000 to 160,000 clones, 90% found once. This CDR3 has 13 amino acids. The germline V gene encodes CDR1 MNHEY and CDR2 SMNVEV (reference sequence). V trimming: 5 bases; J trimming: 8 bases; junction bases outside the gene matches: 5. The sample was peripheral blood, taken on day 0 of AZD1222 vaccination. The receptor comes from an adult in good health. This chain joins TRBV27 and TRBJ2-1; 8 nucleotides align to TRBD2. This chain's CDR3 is CASSTGGAHEQFF. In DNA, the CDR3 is TGTGCCAGCAGTACCGGGGGGGCCCATGAGCAGTTCTTC.